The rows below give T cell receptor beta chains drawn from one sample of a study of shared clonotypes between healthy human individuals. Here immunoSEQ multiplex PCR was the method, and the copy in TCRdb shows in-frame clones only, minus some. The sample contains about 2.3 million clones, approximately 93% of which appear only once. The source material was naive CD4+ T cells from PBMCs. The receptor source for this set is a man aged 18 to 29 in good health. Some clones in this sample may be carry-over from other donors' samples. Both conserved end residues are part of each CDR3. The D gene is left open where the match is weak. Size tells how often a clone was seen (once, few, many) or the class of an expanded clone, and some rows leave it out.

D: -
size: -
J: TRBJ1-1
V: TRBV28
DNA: TGTGCCAGCAGTTTGCAGAACACTGAAGCTTTCTTT
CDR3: CASSLQNTEAFF

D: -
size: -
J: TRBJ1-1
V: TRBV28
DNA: TGTGCCAGCAGTTTGGGCAGGGACACTGAAGCTTTCTTT
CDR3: CASSLGRDTEAFF

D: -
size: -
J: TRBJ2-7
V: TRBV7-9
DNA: TGTGCCAGCAGCTCGAGCGGGCGTACTCCCTACGAGCAGTACTTC
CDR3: CASSSSGRTPYEQYF

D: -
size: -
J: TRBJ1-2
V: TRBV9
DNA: TGTGCCAGCAGCGCCCTACAGGGTAACTATGGCTACACCTTC
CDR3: CASSALQGNYGYTF

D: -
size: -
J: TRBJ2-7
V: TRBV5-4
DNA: TGTGCCAGCAGCTTGTTTAGCCGCTACGAGCAGTACTTC
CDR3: CASSLFSRYEQYF

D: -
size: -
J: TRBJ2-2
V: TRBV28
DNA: TGTGCCAGCAAAAACAGGCCCTACGGGATAAACACCGGGGAGCTGTTTTTT
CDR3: CASKNRPYGINTGELFF

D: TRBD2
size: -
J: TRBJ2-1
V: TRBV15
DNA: TGTGCCACCAGCACGCTAGCGGGAGGGGACGATGAGCAGTTCTTC
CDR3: CATSTLAGGDDEQFF

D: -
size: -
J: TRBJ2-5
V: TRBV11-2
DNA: TGTGCCAGCAGCTTTACAGGACGGGAGACCCAGTACTTC
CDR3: CASSFTGRETQYF

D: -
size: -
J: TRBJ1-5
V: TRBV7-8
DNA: TGTGCCAGCAGCACAAACACAGGATCATATAGCAATCAGCCCCAGCATTTT
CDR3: CASSTNTGSYSNQPQHF

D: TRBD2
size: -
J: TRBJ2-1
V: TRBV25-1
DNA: TGTGCCAGCAGTGCCCGGATTAGCGGGGGGTACAATGAGCAGTTCTTC
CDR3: CASSARISGGYNEQFF

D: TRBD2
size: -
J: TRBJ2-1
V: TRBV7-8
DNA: TGTGCCAGCACCGATAGCGGGAGTCCGTTATACAATGAGCAGTTCTTC
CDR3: CASTDSGSPLYNEQFF

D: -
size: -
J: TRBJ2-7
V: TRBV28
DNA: TGTGCCAGCAGTTTTCCTGAACCATACGAAGAGCAGTACTTC
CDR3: CASSFPEPYEEQYF

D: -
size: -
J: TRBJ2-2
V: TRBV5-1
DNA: TGCGCCAGCAGCTTGATTCCGACGGTTAACACCGGGGAGCTGTTTTTT
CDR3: CASSLIPTVNTGELFF

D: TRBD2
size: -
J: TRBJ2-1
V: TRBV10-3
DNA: TGTGCCACCATAGCGGGAGACTCCTACAATGAGCAGTTCTTC
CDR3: CATIAGDSYNEQFF

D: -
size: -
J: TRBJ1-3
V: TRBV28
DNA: TGTGCCAGCAGGGGTGCAGGTCCCCTCTCTGGAAACACCATATATTTT
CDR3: CASRGAGPLSGNTIYF

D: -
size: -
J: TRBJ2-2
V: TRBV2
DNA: TGTGCCAGCAACCAGGACTCAAACACCGGGGAGCTGTTTTTT
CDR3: CASNQDSNTGELFF

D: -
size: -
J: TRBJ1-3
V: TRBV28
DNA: TGTGCCAGCAGTGGGAGGGCGAGCTCTGGAAACACCATATATTTT
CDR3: CASSGRASSGNTIYF

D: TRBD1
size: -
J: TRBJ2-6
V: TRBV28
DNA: TGTGCCAGCAGACGACAGGGTCCCTCTGGGGCCAACGTCCTGACTTTC
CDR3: CASRRQGPSGANVLTF

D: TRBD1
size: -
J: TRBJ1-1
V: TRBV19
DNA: TGTGCCAGTAGTAAACGCGGGACAGCAGTTATTTTTACGAACACTGAAGCTTTCTTT
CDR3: CASSKRGTAVIFTNTEAFF

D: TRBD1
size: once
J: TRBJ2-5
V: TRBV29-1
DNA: TGCAGCACCCGACAGGGGGCTCTGGAGACCCAGTACTTC
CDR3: CSTRQGALETQYF

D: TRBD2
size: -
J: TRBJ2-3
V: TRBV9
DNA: TGTGCCAGCAGCGTGGGACTAGCGGGGCCCACCAACACAGATACGCAGTATTTT
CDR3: CASSVGLAGPTNTDTQYF

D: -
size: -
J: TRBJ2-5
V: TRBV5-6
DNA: TGTGCCAGCAGCTTGCGAGAGACCCAGTACTTC
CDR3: CASSLRETQYF

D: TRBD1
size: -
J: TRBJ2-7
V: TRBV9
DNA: TGTGCCAGCAGCGCGGAGGGACAGGGAAACTACGAGCAGTACTTC
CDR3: CASSAEGQGNYEQYF

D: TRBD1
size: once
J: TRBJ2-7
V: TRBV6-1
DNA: TGTGCCAGCAGTGCCGGGACAGGGGGCGGCGAGCAGTACTTC
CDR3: CASSAGTGGGEQYF

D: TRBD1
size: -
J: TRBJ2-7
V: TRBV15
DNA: TGTGCCACCAGCACCGAGGGGGCTTTAGCCCACGAGCAGTACTTC
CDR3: CATSTEGALAHEQYF

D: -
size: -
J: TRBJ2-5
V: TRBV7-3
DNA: TGTGCCAGCAGTCGGGGAAAGCAAGAGACCCAGTACTTC
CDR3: CASSRGKQETQYF

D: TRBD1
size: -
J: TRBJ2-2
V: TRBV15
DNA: TGTGCCACCAGCTTAGGATGGGGTTTCGACAGGGGTAGAACCGGGGAGCTGTTTTTT
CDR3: CATSLGWGFDRGRTGELFF

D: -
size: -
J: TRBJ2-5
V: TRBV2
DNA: TGTGCCAGCAGAGGCGACCAAGAGACCCAGTACTTC
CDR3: CASRGDQETQYF

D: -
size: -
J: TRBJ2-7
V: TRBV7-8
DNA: TGTGCCAGCAGCGACGCCTACGAGCAGTACTTC
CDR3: CASSDAYEQYF

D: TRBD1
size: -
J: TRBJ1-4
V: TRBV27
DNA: TGTGCCAGCAACAGGGGAGCAACTAATGAAAAACTGTTTTTT
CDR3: CASNRGATNEKLFF

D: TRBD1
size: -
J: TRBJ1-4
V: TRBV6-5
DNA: TGTGCCAGCAGTCCTAGGACAGGACTTGAAAAACTGTTTTTT
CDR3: CASSPRTGLEKLFF

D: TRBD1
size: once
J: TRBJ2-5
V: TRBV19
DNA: TGTGCCAGTAAGGACAGGGGGCGGGAGACCCAGTACTTC
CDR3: CASKDRGRETQYF

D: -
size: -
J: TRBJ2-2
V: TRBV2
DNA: TGTGCCAGCAGTGATAAATGGGGCACCGGGGAGCTGTTTTTT
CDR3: CASSDKWGTGELFF

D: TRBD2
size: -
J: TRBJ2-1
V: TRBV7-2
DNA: TGTGCCAGCAGCTCGACTAGCGGGAGATACAATGAGCAGTTCTTC
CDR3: CASSSTSGRYNEQFF

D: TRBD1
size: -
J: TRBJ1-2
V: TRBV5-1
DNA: TGCGCCAGCAGCCTGGGAGGGACAGGTATGGCTAACTATGGCTACACCTTC
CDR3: CASSLGGTGMANYGYTF

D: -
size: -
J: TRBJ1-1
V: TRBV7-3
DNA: TGTGCCAGCAGCTTAAATTCGCCCTCCGTCGCCACTGAAGCTTTCTTT
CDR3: CASSLNSPSVATEAFF

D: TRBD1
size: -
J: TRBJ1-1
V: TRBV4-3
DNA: TGCGCCAGCAGCCAGGGGACAGGGGGCGCGGGAACTGAAGCTTTCTTT
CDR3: CASSQGTGGAGTEAFF

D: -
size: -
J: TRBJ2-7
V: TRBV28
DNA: TGTGCCAGCAGTTTTGTGGGCGAGCAGTACTTC
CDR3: CASSFVGEQYF

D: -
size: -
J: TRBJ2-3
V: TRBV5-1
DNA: TGCGCCAGCAGCCCGACAGATACGCAGTATTTT
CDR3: CASSPTDTQYF

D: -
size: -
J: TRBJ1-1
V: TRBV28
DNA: TGTGCCAGCACCCTCCACCTCAGGGCGAACACTGAAGCTTTCTTT
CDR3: CASTLHLRANTEAFF

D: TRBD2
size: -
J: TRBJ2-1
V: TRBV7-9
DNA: TGTGCCAGCAGCTTAGTGCGGGAGGGCCCTCAGTTCTTC
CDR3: CASSLVREGPQFF

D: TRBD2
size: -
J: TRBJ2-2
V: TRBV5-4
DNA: TGTGCCAGCAGCCACCGATCGGGACTAGCCAACACCGGGGAGCTGTTTTTT
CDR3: CASSHRSGLANTGELFF

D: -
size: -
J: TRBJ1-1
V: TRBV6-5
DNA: TGTGCCAGCAGTTATGGGGACGGGGTTGAAGCTTTCTTT
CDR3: CASSYGDGVEAFF

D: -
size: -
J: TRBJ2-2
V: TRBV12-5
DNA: TGTGCTATTGGGGTTGACACCGGGGAGCTGTTTTTT
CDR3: CAIGVDTGELFF

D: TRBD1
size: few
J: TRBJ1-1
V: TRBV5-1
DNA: TGCGCCAGCAGCTTGGTGTCGACAGGGGATGCTGCTTTCTTT
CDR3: CASSLVSTGDAAFF

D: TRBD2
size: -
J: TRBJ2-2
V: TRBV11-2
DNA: TGTGCCAGCAGCGTACTAGCGGGAGGGAACACCGGGGAGCTGTTTTTT
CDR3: CASSVLAGGNTGELFF

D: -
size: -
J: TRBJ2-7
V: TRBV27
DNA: TGTGCCAGCAGTTTACCGGGAGTGGGTTTAAGCGAGCAGTACTTC
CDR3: CASSLPGVGLSEQYF

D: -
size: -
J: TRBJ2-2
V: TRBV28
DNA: TGTGCCAGCAGTTTAAGGACCGGGGAGCTGTTTTTT
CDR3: CASSLRTGELFF

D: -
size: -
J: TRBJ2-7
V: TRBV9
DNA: TGTGCCAGCAGCGCCGGGACATCAGGCGTCTACGAGCAGTACTTC
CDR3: CASSAGTSGVYEQYF

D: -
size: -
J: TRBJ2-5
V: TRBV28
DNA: TGTGCCAGCAGGGAAAAAGAGACCCAGTACTTC
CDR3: CASREKETQYF

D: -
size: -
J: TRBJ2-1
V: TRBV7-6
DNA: TGTGCCAGCAGCTTACTTGCAGGGGGAGGGTTCAATGAGCAGTTCTTC
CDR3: CASSLLAGGGFNEQFF

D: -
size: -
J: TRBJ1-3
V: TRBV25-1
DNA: TGTGCCAGCAGTGATACCCCCGGGGTTGGAAACACCATATATTTT
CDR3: CASSDTPGVGNTIYF

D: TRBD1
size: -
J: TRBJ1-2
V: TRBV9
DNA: TGTGCCAGCAGCGAGGGAAAAGCGACAGGGAGGGAAGGCTACACCTTC
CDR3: CASSEGKATGREGYTF

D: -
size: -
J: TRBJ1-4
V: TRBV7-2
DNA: TGTGCCAGCAGCTCTGGAACCTTAAATTTCAGGAGGCCTAATGAAAAACTGTTTTTT
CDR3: CASSSGTLNFRRPNEKLFF

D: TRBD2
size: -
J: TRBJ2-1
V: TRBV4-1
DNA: TGCGCCAGCAGCCATCCCCTACTAGCGGGAGGGGACAATGAGCAGTTCTTC
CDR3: CASSHPLLAGGDNEQFF

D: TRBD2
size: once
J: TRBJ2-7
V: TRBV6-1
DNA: TGTGCCAGCAGCGTGGGGACTAGCGGCTCCTACGAGCAGTACTTC
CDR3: CASSVGTSGSYEQYF

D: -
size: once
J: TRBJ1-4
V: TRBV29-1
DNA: TGCAGCGTTGACTCGGCCCGGGGGGGAAAACTGTTTTTT
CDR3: CSVDSARGGKLFF